This entry is about one T cell receptor (beta chain). The antigen remains unidentified. This sample was taken from a study of cytomegalovirus exposure and HLA in healthy donors. Broader study findings: No immune exposure information besides CMV serostatus was available.

Primers included in the PCR were 60 Vbeta and 13 Jbeta primers. The assay was immunoSEQ multiplex PCR, and TCRdb's table has in-frame clones only and misses some. Of 120,000 to 150,000 clones in the sample, roughly 86% are singletons; the top ten hold 0.5% to 0.65%. The V segment lost 4 bases and the J segment 6 bases; nucleotides outside the gene matches: 6. CDR1 SGHRS and CDR2 YFSETQ come from the germline V gene. The CDR3 runs to 15 residues. Sequencing was performed on PBMCs. The chain links TRBV5-1 to TRBJ2-3; 12 bases map to TRBD2. The TCR was taken from a woman in her thirties or forties in good health and CMV-seronegative. As DNA, the CDR3 is TGCGCCAGCAGCCCCCGACTAGCGGGAGACGATACGCAGTATTTT. Its protein is CASSPRLAGDDTQYF.